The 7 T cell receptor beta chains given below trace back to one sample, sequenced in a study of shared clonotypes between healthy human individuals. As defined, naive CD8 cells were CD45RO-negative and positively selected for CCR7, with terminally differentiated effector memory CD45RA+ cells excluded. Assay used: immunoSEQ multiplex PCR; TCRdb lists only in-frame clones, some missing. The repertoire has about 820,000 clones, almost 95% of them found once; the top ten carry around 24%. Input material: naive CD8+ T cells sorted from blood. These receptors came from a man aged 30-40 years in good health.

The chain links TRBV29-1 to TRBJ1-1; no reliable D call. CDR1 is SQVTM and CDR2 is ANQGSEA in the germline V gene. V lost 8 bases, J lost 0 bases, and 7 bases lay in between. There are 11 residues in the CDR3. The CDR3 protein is CSTEVNTEAFF. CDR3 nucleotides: TGCAGCACAGAGGTGAACACTGAAGCTTTCTTT.

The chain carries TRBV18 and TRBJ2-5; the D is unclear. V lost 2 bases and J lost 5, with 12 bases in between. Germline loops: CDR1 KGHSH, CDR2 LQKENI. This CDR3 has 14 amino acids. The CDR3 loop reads CASSPSVGMETQYF. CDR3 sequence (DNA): TGTGCCAGCTCACCATCCGTGGGAATGGAGACCCAGTACTTC.

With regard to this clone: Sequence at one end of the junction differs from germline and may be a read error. The DNA for the CDR3 is TGTGCCAGCAGCTTATTGACGACTGCAGCCTCGTTC. Protein product: CASSLLTTAASF. This sequence joins TRBV11-2 and TRBJ2-7; D unclear. CDR1 and CDR2 from the germline V gene are SGHAT and FQNNGV. The CDR3 runs 12 residues.

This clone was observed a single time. CDR3: CASSLRGRTQETQYF. CDR3 DNA sequence: TGTGCCAGCAGTTTACGGGGACGGACCCAAGAGACCCAGTACTTC. The chain recombines TRBV27 with TRBJ2-5; the D call may be TRBD1 or TRBD2 (5 bases each). CDR3 length equals 15 residues. From germline, CDR1 is MNHEY and CDR2 SMNVEV (reference sequence). The V and J ends lost 2 bases and 1 base respectively, with 11 bases between them.

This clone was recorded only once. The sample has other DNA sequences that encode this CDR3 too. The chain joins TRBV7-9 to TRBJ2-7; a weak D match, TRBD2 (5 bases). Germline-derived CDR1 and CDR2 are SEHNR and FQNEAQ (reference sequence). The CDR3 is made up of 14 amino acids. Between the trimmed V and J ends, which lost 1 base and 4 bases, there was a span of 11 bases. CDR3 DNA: TGTGCCAGCAGCTTAGGGACGGGATTATACGAGCAGTACTTC. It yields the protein CASSLGTGLYEQYF.

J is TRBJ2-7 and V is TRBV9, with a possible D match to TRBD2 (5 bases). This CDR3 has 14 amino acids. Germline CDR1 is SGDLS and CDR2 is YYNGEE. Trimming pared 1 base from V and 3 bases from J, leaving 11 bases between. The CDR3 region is CASSVSGVGYEQYF. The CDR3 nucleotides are TGTGCCAGCAGCGTAAGCGGCGTGGGCTACGAGCAGTACTTC.

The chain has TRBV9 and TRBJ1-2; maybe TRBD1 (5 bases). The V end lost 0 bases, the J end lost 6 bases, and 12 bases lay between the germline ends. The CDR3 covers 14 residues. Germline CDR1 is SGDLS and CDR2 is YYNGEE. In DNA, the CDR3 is TGTGCCAGCAGCGTAGCTGTAGGGGTCAATGGCTACACCTTC. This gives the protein CASSVAVGVNGYTF.